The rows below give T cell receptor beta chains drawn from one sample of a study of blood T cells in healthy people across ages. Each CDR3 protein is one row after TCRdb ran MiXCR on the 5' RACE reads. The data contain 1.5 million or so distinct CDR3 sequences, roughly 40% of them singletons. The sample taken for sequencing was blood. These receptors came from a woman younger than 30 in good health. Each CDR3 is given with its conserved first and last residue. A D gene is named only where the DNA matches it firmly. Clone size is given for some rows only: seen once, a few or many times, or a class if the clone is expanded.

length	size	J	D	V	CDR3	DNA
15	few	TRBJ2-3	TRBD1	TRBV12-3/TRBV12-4	CASSLGDSGTDTQYF	TGTGCCAGCAGTTTAGGGGACAGTGGCACAGATACGCAGTATTTT
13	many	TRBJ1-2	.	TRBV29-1	CSVVVGMNYGYTF	TGCAGCGTTGTTGTCGGTATGAACTATGGCTACACCTTC
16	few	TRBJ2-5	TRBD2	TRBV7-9	CASQGPLAGLQETQYF	TGTGCCAGTCAAGGCCCCCTAGCGGGCCTACAAGAGACCCAGTACTTC
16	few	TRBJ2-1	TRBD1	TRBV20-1	CSAPKQGLTSYNEQFF	TGCAGTGCGCCTAAACAGGGGCTAACCTCCTACAATGAGCAGTTCTTC
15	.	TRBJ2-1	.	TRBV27	CASSLSSGNYNEQFF	TGTGCCAGCAGTTTATCGTCGGGGAACTACAATGAGCAGTTCTTC
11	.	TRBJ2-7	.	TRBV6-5	CASFGGLEQYF	TGTGCCAGCTTCGGGGGGCTCGAGCAGTACTTC
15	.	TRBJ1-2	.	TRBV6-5	CASSPQGPGDYGYTF	TGTGCCAGCAGCCCACAAGGGCCCGGTGACTATGGCTACACCTTC
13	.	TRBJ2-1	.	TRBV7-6	CASSLDWKNEQFF	TGTGCCAGCAGCTTAGACTGGAAGAATGAGCAGTTCTTC
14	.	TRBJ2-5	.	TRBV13	CASSFRLPDETQYF	TGTGCCAGCAGCTTCCGGCTCCCCGACGAGACCCAGTACTTC
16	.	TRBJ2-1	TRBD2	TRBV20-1	CSAPSGRASSYNEQFF	TGCAGTGCTCCTAGCGGGAGGGCAAGCTCCTACAATGAGCAGTTCTTC
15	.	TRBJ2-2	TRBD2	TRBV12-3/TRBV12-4	CASSFSGSYTGELFF	TGTGCCAGCAGTTTTAGCGGGAGTTACACCGGGGAGCTGTTTTTT
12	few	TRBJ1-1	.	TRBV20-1	CSASTGSTEAFF	TGCAGTGCTAGCACAGGGAGCACTGAAGCTTTCTTT
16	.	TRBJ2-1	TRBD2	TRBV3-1	CASSPFGASGSNEQFF	TGTGCCAGCAGCCCTTTTGGGGCTAGCGGGAGTAATGAGCAGTTCTTC
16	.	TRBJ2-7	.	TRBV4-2	CASSQDPGSSDGEQYF	TGTGCCAGCAGCCAAGACCCAGGGTCTAGCGACGGCGAGCAGTACTTC
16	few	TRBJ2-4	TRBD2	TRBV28	CASSPSAGGFKNIQYF	TGTGCCAGCAGCCCTTCGGCGGGGGGATTCAAAAACATTCAGTACTTC
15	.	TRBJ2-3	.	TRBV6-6	CASIPEGLSTDTQYF	TGTGCCAGCATTCCCGAGGGGCTTAGCACAGATACGCAGTATTTT
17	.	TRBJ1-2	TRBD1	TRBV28	CASSFSTLGTGGGGYTF	TGTGCCAGCAGTTTTTCGACTCTCGGGACAGGGGGGGGTGGCTACACCTTC
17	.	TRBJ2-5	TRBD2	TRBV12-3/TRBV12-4	CASSFTLSGRPGETQYF	TGTGCCAGCAGTTTTACTCTTAGCGGGAGGCCTGGGGAGACCCAGTACTTC
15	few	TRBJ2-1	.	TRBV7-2	CASTPSGRPSSEQFF	TGTGCCAGCACTCCGTCGGGACGGCCATCGTCGGAGCAGTTCTTC
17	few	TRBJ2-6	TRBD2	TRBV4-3	CASSQGTSTSGANVLTF	TGCGCCAGCAGCCAAGGGACTAGCACCTCTGGGGCCAACGTCCTGACTTTC
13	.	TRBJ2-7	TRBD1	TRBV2	CASVDRGSIEQYF	TGTGCCAGCGTAGACAGGGGCTCTATCGAGCAGTACTTC
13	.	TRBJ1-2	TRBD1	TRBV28	CASRAGTAEGYTF	TGTGCCAGCAGAGCCGGGACAGCGGAGGGCTACACCTTC
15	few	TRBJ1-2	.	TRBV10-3	CAISERTAPNYGYTF	TGTGCCATCAGTGAAAGGACAGCCCCCAACTATGGCTACACCTTC
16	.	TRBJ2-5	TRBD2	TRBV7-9	CASSPASGRSGETQYF	TGTGCCAGCAGCCCGGCTAGCGGGAGATCGGGGGAGACCCAGTACTTC
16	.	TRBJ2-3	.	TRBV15	CATSRDGTASTDTQYF	TGTGCCACCAGCAGAGACGGGACTGCTAGCACGGATACGCAGTATTTT
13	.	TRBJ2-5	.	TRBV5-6	CASSLSQWETQYF	TGTGCCAGCAGCTTGAGTCAATGGGAGACCCAGTACTTC
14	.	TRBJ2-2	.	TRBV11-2	CASSLDSGAGELFF	TGTGCCAGCAGCTTAGATAGTGGGGCCGGGGAGCTGTTTTTT
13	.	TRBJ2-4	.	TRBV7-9	CAGSLEGVHIQYF	TGTGCCGGCAGCTTAGAGGGGGTACACATTCAGTACTTC
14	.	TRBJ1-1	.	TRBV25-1	CASSEGSGDGEAFF	TGTGCCAGCAGTGAAGGTTCAGGGGACGGTGAAGCTTTCTTT
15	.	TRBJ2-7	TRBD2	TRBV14	CASSPPSSGYYEQYF	TGTGCCAGCAGCCCCCCGTCTAGCGGCTACTACGAGCAGTACTTC
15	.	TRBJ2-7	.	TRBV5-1	CASSLLGGGNYEQYF	TGCGCCAGCAGCTTGTTAGGGGGAGGAAACTACGAGCAGTACTTC
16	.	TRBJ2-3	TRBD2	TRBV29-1	CSVSGGPGIDTDTQYF	TGCAGCGTAAGCGGGGGACCAGGGATTGACACAGATACGCAGTATTTT
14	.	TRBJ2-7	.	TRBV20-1	CSATTGTAYNEQYF	TGCAGTGCTACCACAGGGACCGCCTACAATGAGCAGTACTTC
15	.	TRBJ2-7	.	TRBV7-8	CASSHKWGPSGEQYF	TGTGCCAGCAGTCACAAGTGGGGGCCGTCTGGGGAGCAGTACTTC
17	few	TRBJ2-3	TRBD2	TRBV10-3	CAITGGASGDQWDTQYF	TGTGCCATCACCGGAGGGGCTAGCGGGGACCAATGGGATACGCAGTATTTT
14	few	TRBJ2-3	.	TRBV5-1	CASSLVGTADTQYF	TGCGCCAGCAGCTTGGTCGGGACGGCAGATACGCAGTATTTT
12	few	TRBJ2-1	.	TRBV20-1	CSAEPGYNEQFF	TGCAGTGCTGAGCCGGGCTACAATGAGCAGTTCTTC
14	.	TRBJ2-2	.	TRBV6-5	CASSYALAAGELFF	TGTGCCAGCAGTTACGCCCTGGCGGCCGGGGAGCTGTTTTTT
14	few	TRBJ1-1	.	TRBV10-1	CASSERHGNTEAFF	TGCGCCAGCAGTGAGAGGCACGGGAACACTGAAGCTTTCTTT
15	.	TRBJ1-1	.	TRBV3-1	CASSLVDTRATEAFF	TGTGCCAGCAGCCTCGTAGACACCCGGGCCACTGAAGCTTTCTTT
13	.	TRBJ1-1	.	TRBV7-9	CASSPEGRGEAFF	TGTGCCAGCAGCCCCGAGGGGAGGGGTGAAGCTTTCTTT
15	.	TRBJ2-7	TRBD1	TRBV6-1	CASTLTRTGPYEQYF	TGTGCCAGCACCCTGACAAGGACAGGGCCCTACGAGCAGTACTTC
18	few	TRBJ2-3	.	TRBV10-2	CASSDRGGSYSSTDTQYF	TGCGCCAGCAGTGATCGCGGTGGGAGCTACTCTAGCACAGATACGCAGTATTTT
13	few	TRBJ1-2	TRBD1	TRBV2	CANEDRGQFGYTF	TGTGCCAACGAGGACAGGGGGCAGTTTGGCTACACCTTC
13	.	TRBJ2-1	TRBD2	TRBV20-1	CSASSGEGYEQFF	TGCAGTGCTAGTAGTGGGGAGGGGTATGAGCAGTTCTTC
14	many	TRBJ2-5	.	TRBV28	CASSFGRDQETQYF	TGTGCCAGCAGTTTTGGGCGTGACCAAGAGACCCAGTACTTC
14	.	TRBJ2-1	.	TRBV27	CASRPQVGSYEQFF	TGTGCCAGCAGACCACAGGTGGGGTCCTACGAGCAGTTCTTC
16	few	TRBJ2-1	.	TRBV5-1	CASSLGGTLSYNEQFF	TGCGCCAGCAGCTTGGGGGGGACTCTCTCCTACAATGAGCAGTTCTTC